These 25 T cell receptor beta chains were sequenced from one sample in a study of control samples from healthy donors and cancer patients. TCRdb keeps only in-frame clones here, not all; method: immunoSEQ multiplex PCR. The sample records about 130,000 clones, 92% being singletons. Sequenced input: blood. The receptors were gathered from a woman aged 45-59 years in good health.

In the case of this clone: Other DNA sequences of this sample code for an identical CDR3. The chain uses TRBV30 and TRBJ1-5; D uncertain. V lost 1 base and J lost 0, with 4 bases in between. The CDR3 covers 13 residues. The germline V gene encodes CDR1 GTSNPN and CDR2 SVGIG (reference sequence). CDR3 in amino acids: CAWSGGSNQPQHF. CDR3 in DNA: TGTGCCTGGAGTGGGGGTAGCAATCAGCCCCAGCATTTT.

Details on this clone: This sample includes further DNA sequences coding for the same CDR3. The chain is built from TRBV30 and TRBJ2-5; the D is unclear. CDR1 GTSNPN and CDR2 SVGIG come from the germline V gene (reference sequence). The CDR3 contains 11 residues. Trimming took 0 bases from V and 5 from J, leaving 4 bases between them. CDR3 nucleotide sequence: TGTGCCTGGAGTGTTGAGGAGACCCAGTACTTC. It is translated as CAWSVEETQYF.

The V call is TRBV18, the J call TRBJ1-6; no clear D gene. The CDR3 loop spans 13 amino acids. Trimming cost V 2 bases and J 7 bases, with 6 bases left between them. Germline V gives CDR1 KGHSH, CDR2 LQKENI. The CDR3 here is CASSPGSNSPLHF. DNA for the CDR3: TGTGCCAGCTCACCAGGTTCCAATTCACCCCTCCACTTT. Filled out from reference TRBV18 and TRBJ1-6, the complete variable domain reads NAGVMQNPRHLVRRRGQEARLRCSPMKGHSHVYWYRQLPEEGLKFMVYLQKENIIDESGMPKERFSAEFPKEGPSILRIQQVVRGDSAAYFCASSPGSNSPLHFGNGTRLTVT.

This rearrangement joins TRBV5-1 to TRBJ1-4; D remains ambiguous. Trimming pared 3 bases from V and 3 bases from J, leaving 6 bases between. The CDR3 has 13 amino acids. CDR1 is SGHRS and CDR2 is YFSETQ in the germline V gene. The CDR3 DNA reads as TGCGCCAGCAGCTCCCAGTCTAATGAAAAACTGTTTTTT. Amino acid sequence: CASSSQSNEKLFF.

CDR3 residues: CASSEEWGGADNSPLHF. CDR3 sequence (DNA): TGTGCCAGCAGTGAAGAATGGGGGGGGGCAGATAATTCACCCCTCCACTTT. V usage is TRBV6-1 and J usage is TRBJ1-6; D is possibly TRBD1 (6 bases). CDR1 and CDR2 from the germline V gene are MNHNS and SASEGT. The CDR3 covers 17 residues. The V end was cut by 1 base, the J end by 5 bases, with 15 bases between.

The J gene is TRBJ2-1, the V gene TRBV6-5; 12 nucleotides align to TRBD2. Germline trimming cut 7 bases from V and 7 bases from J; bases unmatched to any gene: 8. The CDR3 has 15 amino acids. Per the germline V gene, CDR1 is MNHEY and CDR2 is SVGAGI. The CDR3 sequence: CASTRASGGVNEQFF. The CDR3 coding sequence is TGTGCCAGCACCAGGGCTAGCGGGGGGGTTAATGAGCAGTTCTTC.

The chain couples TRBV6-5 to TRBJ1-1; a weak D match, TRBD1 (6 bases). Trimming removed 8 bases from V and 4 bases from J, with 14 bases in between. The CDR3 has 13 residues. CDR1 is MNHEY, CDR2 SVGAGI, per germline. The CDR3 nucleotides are TGTGCCAGCGGCTGGGGGCGAGGCACTGAAGCTTTCTTT. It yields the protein CASGWGRGTEAFF.

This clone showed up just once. Here the CDR3 DNA reads TGTGCCAGCAGTTACTCGGGGAACAGCCCCATTGAGCAGTACTTC. This sequence encodes CASSYSGNSPIEQYF. V gene TRBV6-5 combines with J gene TRBJ2-7, with D uncertain. V lost 0 bases, J lost 7 bases, and 16 bases lay in between. The germline V gene has CDR1 MNHEY and CDR2 SVGAGI. This CDR3 comprises 15 residues.

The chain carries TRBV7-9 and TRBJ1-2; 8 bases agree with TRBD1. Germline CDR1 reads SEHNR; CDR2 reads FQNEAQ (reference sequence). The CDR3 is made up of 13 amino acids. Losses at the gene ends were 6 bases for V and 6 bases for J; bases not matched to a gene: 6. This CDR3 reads CASRPQGEHGYTF. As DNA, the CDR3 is TGTGCCAGCAGGCCACAGGGGGAACATGGCTACACCTTC.

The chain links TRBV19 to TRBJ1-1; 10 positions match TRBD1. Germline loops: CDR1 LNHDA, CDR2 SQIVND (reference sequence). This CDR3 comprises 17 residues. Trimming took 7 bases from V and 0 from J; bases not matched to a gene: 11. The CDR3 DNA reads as TGTGCCAGTAATCCAACCGGGACAGGGGTCATGAACACTGAAGCTTTCTTT. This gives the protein CASNPTGTGVMNTEAFF.

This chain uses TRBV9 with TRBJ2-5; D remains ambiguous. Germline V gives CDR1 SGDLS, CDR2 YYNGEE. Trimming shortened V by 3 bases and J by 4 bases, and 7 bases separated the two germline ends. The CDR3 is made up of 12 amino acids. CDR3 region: CASSDPGETQYF. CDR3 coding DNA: TGTGCCAGCAGCGATCCAGGAGAGACCCAGTACTTC.

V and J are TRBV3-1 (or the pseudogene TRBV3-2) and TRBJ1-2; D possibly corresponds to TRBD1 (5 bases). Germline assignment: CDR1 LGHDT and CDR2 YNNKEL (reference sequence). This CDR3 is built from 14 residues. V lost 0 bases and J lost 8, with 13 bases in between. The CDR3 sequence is CASSQEVGRRGYTF. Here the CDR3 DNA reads TGTGCCAGCAGCCAAGAAGTGGGGCGTAGGGGCTACACCTTC.

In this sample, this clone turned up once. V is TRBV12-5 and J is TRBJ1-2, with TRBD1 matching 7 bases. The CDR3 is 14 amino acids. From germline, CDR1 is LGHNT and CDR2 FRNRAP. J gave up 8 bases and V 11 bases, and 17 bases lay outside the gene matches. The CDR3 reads CALPRQGITGGYTF. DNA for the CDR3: TGTGCTCTCCCTCGACAGGGCATTACAGGGGGCTACACCTTC.

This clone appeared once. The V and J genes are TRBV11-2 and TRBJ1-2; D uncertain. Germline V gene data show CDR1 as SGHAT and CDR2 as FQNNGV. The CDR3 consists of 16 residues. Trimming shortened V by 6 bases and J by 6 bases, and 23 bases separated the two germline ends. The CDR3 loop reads CASRSTVGVVNDGYTF. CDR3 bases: TGTGCCAGCAGAAGTACCGTCGGGGTCGTAAATGATGGCTACACCTTC.

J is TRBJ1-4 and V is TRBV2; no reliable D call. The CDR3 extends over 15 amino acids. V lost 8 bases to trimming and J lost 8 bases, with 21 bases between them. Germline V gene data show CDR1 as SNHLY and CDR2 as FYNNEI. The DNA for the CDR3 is TGTGCCAGCCGTGGAACGGCAGTCATGGGAGAAAAACTGTTTTTT. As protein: CASRGTAVMGEKLFF.

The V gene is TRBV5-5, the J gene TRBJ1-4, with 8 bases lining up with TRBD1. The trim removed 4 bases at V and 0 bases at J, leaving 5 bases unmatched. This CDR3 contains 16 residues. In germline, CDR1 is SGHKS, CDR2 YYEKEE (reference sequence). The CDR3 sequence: CASSGTGSTTNEKLFF. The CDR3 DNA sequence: TGTGCCAGCAGCGGGACAGGATCAACAACTAATGAAAAACTGTTTTTT.

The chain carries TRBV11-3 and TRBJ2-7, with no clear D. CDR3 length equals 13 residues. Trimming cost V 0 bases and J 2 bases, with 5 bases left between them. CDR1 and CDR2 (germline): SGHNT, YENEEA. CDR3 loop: CASSLDSTYEQYF. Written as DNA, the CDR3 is TGTGCCAGCAGCTTAGACAGCACCTACGAGCAGTACTTC.

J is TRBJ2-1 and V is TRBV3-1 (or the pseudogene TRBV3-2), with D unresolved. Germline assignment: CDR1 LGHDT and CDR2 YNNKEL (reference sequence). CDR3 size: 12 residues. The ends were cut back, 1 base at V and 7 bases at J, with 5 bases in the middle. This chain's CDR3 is CASSQVLNEQFF. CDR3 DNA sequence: TGTGCCAGCAGCCAAGTTTTAAATGAGCAGTTCTTC.

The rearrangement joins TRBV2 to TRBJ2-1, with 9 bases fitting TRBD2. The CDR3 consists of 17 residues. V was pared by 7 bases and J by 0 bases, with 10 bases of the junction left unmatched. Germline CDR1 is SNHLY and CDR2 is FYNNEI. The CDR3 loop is CASKGGSAGGSYNEQFF. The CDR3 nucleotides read TGTGCCAGCAAGGGGGGGTCAGCGGGAGGCTCCTACAATGAGCAGTTCTTC.

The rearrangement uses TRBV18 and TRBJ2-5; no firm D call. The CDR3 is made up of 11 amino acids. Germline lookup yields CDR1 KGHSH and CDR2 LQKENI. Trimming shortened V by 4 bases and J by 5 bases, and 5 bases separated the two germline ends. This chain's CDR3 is CASSRSETQYF. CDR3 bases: TGTGCCAGCTCACGGTCGGAGACCCAGTACTTC.

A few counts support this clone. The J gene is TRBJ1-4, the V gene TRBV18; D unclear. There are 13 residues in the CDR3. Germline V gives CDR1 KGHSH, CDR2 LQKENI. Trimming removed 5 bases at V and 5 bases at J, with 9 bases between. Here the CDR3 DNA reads TGTGCCAGCTCATCGGAAATAAATGAAAAACTGTTTTTT. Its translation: CASSSEINEKLFF.

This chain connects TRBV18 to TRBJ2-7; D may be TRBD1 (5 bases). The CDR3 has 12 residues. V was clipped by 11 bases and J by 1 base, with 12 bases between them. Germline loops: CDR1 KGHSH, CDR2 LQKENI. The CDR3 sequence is CASKGASYEQYF. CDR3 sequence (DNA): TGTGCCTCAAAAGGGGCTTCCTACGAGCAGTACTTC.

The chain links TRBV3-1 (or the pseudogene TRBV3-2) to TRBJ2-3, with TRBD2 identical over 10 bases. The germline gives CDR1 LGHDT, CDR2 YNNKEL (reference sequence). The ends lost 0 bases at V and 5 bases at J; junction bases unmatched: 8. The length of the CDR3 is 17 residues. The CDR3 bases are TGTGCCAGCAGCCAAGATATCAGAGTAGCGGGAGGAGATACGCAGTATTTT. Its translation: CASSQDIRVAGGDTQYF.

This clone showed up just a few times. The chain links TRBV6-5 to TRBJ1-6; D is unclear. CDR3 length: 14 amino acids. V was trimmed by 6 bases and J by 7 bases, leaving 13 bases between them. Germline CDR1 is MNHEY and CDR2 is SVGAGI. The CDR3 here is CASSNPRRNSPLHF. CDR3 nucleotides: TGTGCCAGCAGCAACCCTCGGCGGAATTCACCCCTCCACTTT.

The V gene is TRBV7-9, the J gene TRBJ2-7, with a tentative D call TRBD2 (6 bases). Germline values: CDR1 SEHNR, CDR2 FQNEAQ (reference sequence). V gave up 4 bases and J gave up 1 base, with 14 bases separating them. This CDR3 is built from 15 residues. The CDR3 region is CASSSSGTSSYEQYF. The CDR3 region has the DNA TGTGCCAGCAGCTCATCAGGGACTTCATCCTACGAGCAGTACTTC.